The rows below give T cell receptor beta chains drawn from one sample of a study of neurological immune-mediated disorders. In TCRdb, the 5' RACE reads were re-called with MiXCR into one record per CDR3 protein. The table includes 50,000 to 70,000 distinct CDR3 sequences, roughly 4.5% detected once. The sequenced sample consisted of PBMCs. The source of these receptors is a man younger than 40 with multiple sclerosis. The CDR3 runs from the conserved cysteine through the conserved F or W. Fields, in order: clone size, V gene, J gene, D gene, CDR3 protein, CDR3 DNA. The D gene is left open where the match is weak. A clone size is listed for some rows: how often the clone was seen (once, few, many), or a class if it is expanded.

many,TRBV12-3/TRBV12-4,TRBJ1-2,.,CASSLHRVEGYTF,TGTGCCAGCAGCTTACACAGGGTAGAAGGCTACACCTTC
many,TRBV6-1,TRBJ1-2,.,CASATGWNGYTF,TGTGCCAGCGCCACAGGGTGGAATGGCTACACCTTC
many,TRBV20-1,TRBJ2-5,TRBD2,CSARPAGVRETQYF,TGCAGTGCTAGGCCAGCGGGGGTCAGAGAGACCCAGTACTTC
many,TRBV5-5,TRBJ1-1,.,CASSLGAVNTEAFF,TGTGCCAGCAGCTTAGGGGCGGTGAACACTGAAGCTTTCTTT
many,TRBV20-1,TRBJ2-1,TRBD1,CSATDRVDEQFF,TGCAGTGCCACGGACAGGGTCGACGAGCAGTTCTTC
many,TRBV10-3,TRBJ2-2,.,CATQEGTGELFF,TGTGCCACCCAGGAGGGTACCGGGGAGCTGTTTTTT
many,TRBV27,TRBJ1-2,.,CASTQGGNYGYTF,TGTGCCAGCACCCAAGGGGGGAACTATGGCTACACCTTC
many,TRBV7-9,TRBJ1-1,.,CASSLGRDRNTEAFF,TGTGCCAGCAGCTTAGGACGAGACAGGAACACTGAAGCTTTCTTT
.,TRBV20-1,TRBJ1-5,.,CSAYKGGQPQNF,TGCAGTGCCTATAAGGGGGGTCAGCCCCAGAATTTT
many,TRBV12-3/TRBV12-4,TRBJ1-1,TRBD1,CASSPRQGIEAFF,TGTGCCAGCAGCCCAAGACAGGGGATTGAAGCTTTCTTT
many,TRBV6-5,TRBJ2-2,TRBD1,CASSDRVYTGELFF,TGTGCCAGCAGCGACAGGGTCTACACCGGGGAGCTGTTTTTT
few,TRBV5-1,TRBJ1-1,.,CASSYQDTEAFF,TGCGCCAGCAGCTACCAGGACACTGAAGCTTTCTTT
many,TRBV12-3/TRBV12-4,TRBJ1-3,.,CARGGNYGNTIYF,TGTGCCAGGGGGGGGAATTACGGAAACACCATATATTTT
once,TRBV27,TRBJ1-5,.,CASSLAGPNHPQNF,TGTGCCAGCAGTTTAGCAGGGCCAAATCATCCCCAGAATTTT
many,TRBV2,TRBJ2-3,.,CASNLGTDTQYF,TGTGCCAGCAATCTTGGGACAGATACGCAGTATTTT
many,TRBV7-7,TRBJ2-1,TRBD1,CASSPGTGPYNEQFF,TGTGCCAGCAGCCCCGGGACAGGGCCTTACAATGAGCAGTTCTTC
many,TRBV7-9,TRBJ2-1,.,CASSLALEQFF,TGTGCCAGCAGCTTAGCCCTCGAGCAGTTCTTC
many,TRBV6-5,TRBJ1-6,TRBD1,CASSRRRTGDSPLHF,TGTGCCAGCAGCCGCCGCCGGACAGGGGATTCACCCCTCCACTTT
few,TRBV4-1,TRBJ2-7,.,CASRTLPGRSSYEQYF,TGCGCCAGCCGGACCCTTCCGGGACGGAGCTCCTACGAGCAGTACTTC
few,TRBV3-1,TRBJ1-2,.,CASSQDGYGYTF,TGTGCCAGCAGCCAAGACGGCTATGGCTACACCTTC
few,TRBV24-1,TRBJ1-5,TRBD1,CATSDLDRGPYSNQPQNF,TGTGCCACCAGTGATTTGGACAGGGGGCCTTATAGCAATCAGCCCCAGAATTTT
many,TRBV12-3/TRBV12-4,TRBJ2-3,.,CASSPHPRTDTQYF,TGTGCCAGCAGTCCCCACCCTAGAACAGATACGCAGTATTTT
few,TRBV4-1,TRBJ1-2,.,CASSQDLQVYGYTF,TGCGCCAGCAGCCAAGATCTCCAGGTCTATGGCTACACCTTC
.,TRBV20-1,TRBJ1-2,TRBD1,CSAIGTGGYYGYTF,TGCAGTGCTATTGGGACAGGGGGATACTATGGCTACACCTTC
many,TRBV5-6,TRBJ1-5,.,CASSLGVDQPQNF,TGTGCCAGCAGCTTGGGGGTAGATCAGCCCCAGAATTTT
many,TRBV6-2/TRBV6-3,TRBJ2-7,.,CASSARTGTSEQYF,TGTGCCAGCAGCGCCAGAACAGGTACAAGCGAGCAGTACTTC
.,TRBV20-1,TRBJ1-2,.,CSAAPWTTNYGYTF,TGCAGTGCTGCCCCTTGGACGACTAACTATGGCTACACCTTC
many,TRBV12-3/TRBV12-4,TRBJ1-1,TRBD1,CASSIGTGTVFF,TGTGCCAGCAGTATAGGGACAGGGACGGTTTTCTTT